This T cell receptor (beta chain) came from a study of identical twins. General study points: Whereas memory repertoires showed no such difference, abundant cord blood beta clonotypes carried fewer insertions.

The CDR3 sequence is 14 residues long. The germline CDR1 and CDR2 sequences are DFQATT and SNEGSKA (reference sequence). V dropped 3 bases and J dropped 8; count of bases not matched to a gene: 7. After template switching added a universal primer site, the resulting cDNA carried unique molecular identifiers. TCRdb re-derived calls from the 5' RACE reads in MiXCR, one entry per CDR3 protein. The sample has roughly 480,000 distinct CDR3 sequences; 24% are singletons. There were only healthy Caucasians among the donors. On this clonotype: The antigen remains unidentified.

This sample also belongs to another study, concerning T cells expressing NK-cell markers. That paper states: Also leading the CD3+CD56-NKG2C+ fraction in a handful of donors were these clonotypes.

The source of this sequence is a young woman in good health. Sequenced sample: CD4+ T cells sorted from blood. The chain uses TRBV20-1 and TRBJ1-6; 7 bases fit TRBD1. The CDR3 loop is CSARGQRRDSPLHF. In nucleotides, the CDR3 is TGCAGTGCTAGGGGACAGCGGAGGGATTCACCCCTCCACTTT.